This T cell receptor (beta chain) derives from a study of blood T cells in healthy people across ages (dated by TCRdb to the mid-2010s). A note on the overall study: In model experiments, roughly one uniquely barcoded TCR beta cDNA molecule per two T cells was captured by template switching. Donors were grouped into four age groups: young (average roughly 15 years), middle-aged (roughly 38), aged (around 60) and long-lived (about 89). The study measured age-related changes in TCR beta repertoire diversity using deep sequencing normalized with unique cDNA molecular identifiers. Using the same blood draw, the study looked at two additional independent replicas of 1 million unique cDNA reads for two donors, one aged 18 to 30 and the other aged 80 or older. Donors of different ages were randomly distributed across sequencing lanes to avoid experimental bias. The investigation overall reported the following: Because donor CMV infection status was unknown, age-related changes in expanded clonotypes were potentially confounded. Compared with the aged group, the long-lived group had more naive CD4+ T cells, fewer expanded clones and increased TCR diversity, suggesting age selection. Total diversity estimates from one million sequenced T cells were considered lower bounds and underestimates. A strong correlation was found between observed TCR beta diversity and the percentage of naive T cells measured by flow cytometry. Since profiling was done on bulk unsorted PBMCs, naive and antigen-experienced compartments could not be conclusively compared. As age increased, observed TCR beta diversity per million T cells dropped in a roughly linear way, and a significant reduction was already evident by age roughly 40.

From the germline V gene, CDR1 is SQVTM and CDR2 is ANQGSEA. The CDR3 numbers 15 residues from cysteine through phenylalanine. Of the read, only the CDR3 DNA is kept; its 45 bases are in frame from base 1. From V the trimming removes 7 bases and from J it removes 6 bases, while the gene matches leave 13 bases of the junction unaccounted for. Library preparation was by 5' RACE. Sequenced on an Illumina HiSeq 2500. The second PCR ran for about 6 to 12 cycles and used a J-beta primer mix along with a sample-barcoded 5' primer. Each TCR beta cDNA molecule received a unique molecular identifier from a template-switch 5' adaptor carrying 12 random nucleotides. At least 3 million CDR3-containing paired-end reads were obtained from each sample. The Mint cDNA synthesis kit, primed by a TRBC-specific oligonucleotide, was used to synthesize first-strand cDNA from all RNA. All cDNA was treated with uracil-DNA glycosylase and then went through a first 18-cycle PCR with the universal primers M1SS and BC2_uni_R. For the original study's pipeline: For normalization, 1 million high-quality reads were randomly selected from each sample, with every read carrying a distinct molecular identifier. Instead of being binned into consensus sequences, reads that shared molecular identifiers were thrown out. MiTCR, set to a Q25 quality threshold and the strictest error-elimination algorithm, was used for CDR3 identification, clonotype clustering and error correction. A nonparametric unseen species model with Euler transformation was used to estimate a lower bound on total TCR beta diversity. The public reads were reprocessed in TCRdb via fastp at Q25 and MiXCR, keeping in-frame beta chains. When rows share a CDR3 protein, they turn into one entry using the most common DNA and genes. The V and J calls, along with clone size, are taken from TCRdb and not from the paper's own processing. This sample holds 710,000 or so distinct CDR3 sequences; approximately 31% were observed only once. The ten largest account for 15% of the sample.

The 35 to 40 donors, aged 6 to 90 years, were systemically healthy Caucasian individuals from Russia. Each donor gave ten milliliters of peripheral blood, drawn into EDTA-treated Vacutainer tubes. PBMCs were isolated by Ficoll-Paque density-gradient centrifugation, with at least 6.5 million obtained per sample. Total RNA, at least 5 micrograms per sample, was extracted from PBMCs with Trizol reagent. The percentages of naive CD45RAhigh/CD27high T cells were determined by flow cytometry on a PBMC aliquot from every donor. To note about this clonotype: Its antigen has not been determined. No base qualities exist here, and no much larger clone lies one base off it.

This receptor was taken from a woman older than 75 in good health. Donor details come from another sample of the same person, matched by shared clones. The chain links TRBV29-1 with TRBJ2-1, and 9 bases in between align with TRBD1. Sequencing used blood. The CDR3: CSDTTRDRASNEQFF. The DNA sequence is as follows: TGCAGCGACACGACCCGGGACAGGGCGAGCAATGAGCAGTTCTTC.